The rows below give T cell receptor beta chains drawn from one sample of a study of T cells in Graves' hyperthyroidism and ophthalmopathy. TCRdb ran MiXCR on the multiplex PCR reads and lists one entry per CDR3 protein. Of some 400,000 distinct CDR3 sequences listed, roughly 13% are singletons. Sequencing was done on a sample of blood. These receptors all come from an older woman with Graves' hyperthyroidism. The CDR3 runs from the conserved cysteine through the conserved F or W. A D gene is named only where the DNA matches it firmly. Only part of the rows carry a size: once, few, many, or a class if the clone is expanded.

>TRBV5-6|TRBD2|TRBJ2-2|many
TGTGCCAGCAGCTTGGGGCGGGAGGGCCCGGACGGGGAGCTGTTTTTT
CASSLGREGPDGELFF
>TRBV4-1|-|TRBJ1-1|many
TGCGCCAGCAGCCAAGAGGGGGGTAACACTGAAGCTTTCTTT
CASSQEGGNTEAFF
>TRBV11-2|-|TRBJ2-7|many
TGTGCCAGCAGCTTAGCAGCATATGACGAGCAGTACTTC
CASSLAAYDEQYF
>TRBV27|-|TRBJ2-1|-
TGTGCCAGCAGTTCATTCAAGGTCGCCATCTACGAGCAGTTCTTC
CASSSFKVAIYEQFF
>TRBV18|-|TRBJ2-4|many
TGTGCCAGCTCATCCGGAGGGCTTCAGTACTTC
CASSSGGLQYF
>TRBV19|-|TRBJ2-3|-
TGTGCCAGTAGTACCCTCAGCGCGAGCACAGATACGCAGTATTTT
CASSTLSASTDTQYF
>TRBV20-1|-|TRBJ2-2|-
TGCAGTGCTCCCCGGGGACGGAACACCGGGGAGCTGTTTTTT
CSAPRGRNTGELFF
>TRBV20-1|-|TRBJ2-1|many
TGCAGTGCTAAGGGGAGGGGGCTCACGTACAATGAGCAGTTCTTC
CSAKGRGLTYNEQFF
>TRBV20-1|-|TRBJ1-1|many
TGCAGTGCTAGGGACCCGACCGGGGCTGGGGGCACTGAAGCTTTCTTT
CSARDPTGAGGTEAFF
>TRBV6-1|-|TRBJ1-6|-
TGTGCCAGCAGGCCGGGACTGGGAGCGAATAATTCACCCCTCCACTTT
CASRPGLGANNSPLHF